One sample yielded the 3 T cell receptor beta chains listed below, sequenced in a study of T cells in Graves' hyperthyroidism and ophthalmopathy. TCR beta CDR3 regions were amplified from RNA. HTBI primers were used for first-round RT-PCR of the TCR CDR3. Using its own MiXCR run on the multiplex PCR reads, TCRdb lists one record per CDR3 protein. Among about 290,000 distinct CDR3 sequences, over 15% were seen once, and the ten largest hold approximately 31%. The source material was blood. The receptors stem from a young man with Graves' hyperthyroidism.

This clonotype was observed a few times. One junction end does not reproduce the germline sequence, and a read error may be involved. The rearrangement joins TRBV6-1 to TRBJ2-7, with 10 nucleotides matching TRBD1. Per the germline V gene, CDR1 is MNHNS and CDR2 is SASEGT. This CDR3 region has 15 residues. CDR3 sequence reads: CASSYSGTGVYGQYF. The CDR3 DNA reads TGTGCCAGCAGTTATAGTGGGACAGGGGTGTACGGGCAGTACTTC.

This clonotype was counted between two and nine times. The V call is TRBV3-1, the J call TRBJ1-4, with a tentative D call TRBD1 (5 bases). This CDR3 has 13 amino acids. Per germline, CDR1 LGHDT and CDR2 YNNKEL (reference sequence). Trimming pared 8 bases from V and 6 bases from J, leaving 13 bases between. Here the CDR3 reads CASPGPQHEKLFF. CDR3 DNA sequence: TGTGCCAGCCCGGGACCCCAGCATGAAAAACTGTTTTTT.

This clonotype was observed many times. The chain couples TRBV6-1 to TRBJ2-7; 7 nucleotides match TRBD1. The V gene end was trimmed by 6 bases and the J gene end by 2 bases; junction bases not matched to a gene: 1. Germline-derived CDR1 and CDR2 are MNHNS and SASEGT. The CDR3 totals 12 residues. The CDR3 DNA reads TGTGCCAGCAGCACAGGGGCCTACGAGCAGTACTTC. Protein sequence: CASSTGAYEQYF.